The 18 T cell receptor beta chains below all came from one sample that was sequenced in a study of blood T cell repertoires in COVID-19. Here immunoSEQ multiplex PCR was the method, and the copy in TCRdb shows in-frame clones only, minus some. The sample contains some 150,000 clones, 70% to 90% of which appear only once. Sequencing was carried out using peripheral blood. Receptors originate from a man in his sixties with active or convalescent COVID-19.

This rearrangement joins TRBV6-5 to TRBJ1-2, with D perhaps matching TRBD1 (5 bases). The CDR3 loop spans 13 amino acids. Trimming removed 5 bases from V and 4 bases from J, with 11 bases in between. Germline CDR1 is MNHEY and CDR2 is SVGAGI. CDR3 DNA sequence: TGTGCCAGCAGTCCCCAGGGCTTCTATGGCTACACCTTC. Encoded protein: CASSPQGFYGYTF.

The chain uses TRBV2 and TRBJ1-5, with D possibly matching TRBD1 (6 bases). V was clipped by 4 bases and J by 9 bases, with 19 bases between them. Per germline, CDR1 SNHLY and CDR2 FYNNEI. The CDR3 is 15 amino acids. The CDR3 loop is CASSGGNRVGAPQHF. CDR3 nucleotides: TGTGCCAGCAGTGGGGGCAACAGGGTTGGAGCGCCCCAGCATTTT.

The CDR3: CASSRGGDTSGRLYF. The CDR3 DNA is TGTGCCAGCAGTCGAGGGGGGGATACCAGCGGGAGGTTGTACTTC. The V call is TRBV9, the J call TRBJ2-7, with TRBD2 identical over 9 bases. V was clipped by 5 bases and J by 12 bases; unmatched bases: 18. Looked up from germline, CDR1 is SGDLS and CDR2 is YYNGEE. This CDR3 spans 15 amino acids.

This rearrangement joins TRBV7-9 to TRBJ2-7, with D perhaps TRBD1 (6 bases). The CDR3 loop spans 14 amino acids. Germline V gives CDR1 SEHNR, CDR2 FQNEAQ (reference sequence). The V gene lost 4 bases and the J gene lost 2 bases, with 12 bases spanning the gap. DNA for the CDR3: TGTGCCAGCAGCTACTCGGGACACGCCTACGAGCAGTACTTC. Its protein product is CASSYSGHAYEQYF.

V is TRBV7-8 and J is TRBJ1-6; the match to TRBD1 covers 8 bases. Germline loops: CDR1 SGHVS, CDR2 FQNEAQ. V was pared by 1 base and J by 0 bases, with 2 bases of the junction left unmatched. The CDR3 sequence is 17 residues long. DNA for the CDR3: TGTGCCAGCAGCTTAGGGGGACAGGACTCCTATAATTCACCCCTCCACTTT. Amino acids: CASSLGGQDSYNSPLHF.

This rearrangement joins TRBV7-9 to TRBJ1-3, with unresolved D. V was trimmed by 2 bases and J by 4 bases, leaving 9 bases between them. This CDR3 has 14 amino acids. Per the germline V gene, CDR1 is SEHNR and CDR2 is FQNEAQ (reference sequence). The CDR3 sequence is CASSLSGHGNTIYF. The CDR3 DNA is TGTGCCAGCAGCTTAAGCGGCCACGGAAACACCATATATTTT.

V usage is TRBV5-1 and J usage is TRBJ2-2, with 9 nucleotides matching TRBD2. The junction had 4 bases not matched to a gene; V was cut back by 2 bases and J by 2 bases. This CDR3 spans 16 amino acids. Per the germline V gene, CDR1 is SGHRS and CDR2 is YFSETQ. CDR3: CASSFASGVNTGELFF. Written as DNA, the CDR3 is TGCGCCAGCAGCTTCGCTAGCGGGGTCAACACCGGGGAGCTGTTTTTT.

This chain connects TRBV4-2 to TRBJ2-1; TRBD1 is a possible D gene (6 bases). The CDR3 runs to 16 residues. Germline lookup yields CDR1 LGHNA and CDR2 YNFKEQ. V lost 0 bases and J 6 bases, leaving 15 bases between the germline ends. The chain's CDR3 is CASSQETSVGANEQFF. CDR3 bases: TGTGCCAGCAGCCAAGAAACCAGCGTGGGGGCCAATGAGCAGTTCTTC.

This CDR3 is CASSSGDSLLSGNTIYF. The CDR3, as DNA: TGTGCCAGCAGTTCCGGAGACAGTTTACTATCTGGAAACACCATATATTTT. The V call is TRBV28, the J call TRBJ1-3; weak D call: TRBD1 (5 bases). V lost 4 bases and J lost 1, with 17 bases in between. Germline CDR1 and CDR2: MDHEN and SYDVKM. This CDR3 region has 17 residues.

The CDR3 protein is CATLGQMNTEAFF. Written as DNA, the CDR3 is TGTGCCACTTTGGGACAGATGAACACTGAAGCTTTCTTT. The chain carries TRBV6-5 and TRBJ1-1; 7 bases map to TRBD1. The V gene end was trimmed by 10 bases and the J gene end by 0 bases; junction bases not matched to a gene: 5. The CDR3 extends over 13 amino acids. Germline CDR1 is MNHEY and CDR2 is SVGAGI.

The J gene is TRBJ2-5, the V gene TRBV7-2; TRBD2 matches 9 bases. V shed 5 bases and J 4 bases; nucleotides not matched to a gene: 8. Germline-derived CDR1 and CDR2 are SGHTA and FQGNSA. The CDR3 is made up of 15 amino acids. The CDR3 sequence is CASSPPGLAPETQYF. The DNA for the CDR3 is TGTGCCAGCAGCCCGCCGGGACTAGCCCCAGAGACCCAGTACTTC. Combining the CDR3 with reference TRBV7-2 and TRBJ2-5 gives the whole variable domain GAGVSQSPSNKVTEKGKDVELRCDPISGHTALYWYRQSLGQGLEFLIYFQGNSAPDKSGLPSDRFSAERTGGSVSTLTIQRTQQEDSAVYLCASSPPGLAPETQYFGPGTRLLVL.

V usage is TRBV27 and J usage is TRBJ2-3; 10 bases fit TRBD2. The germline V gene encodes CDR1 MNHEY and CDR2 SMNVEV (reference sequence). The CDR3 sequence is 18 residues long. Trimming at V came to 0 bases and at J to 2 bases, leaving 8 bases not matched to a gene. CDR3 nucleotide sequence: TGTGCCAGCAGTTTATCGAGCGGGAGGGCCTTTCTCACAGATACGCAGTATTTT. As protein: CASSLSSGRAFLTDTQYF.

The V and J genes are TRBV5-1 and TRBJ1-2; a weak D match, TRBD1 (6 bases). The length of the CDR3 is 14 residues. Germline-derived CDR1 and CDR2 are SGHRS and YFSETQ. The V and J ends lost 4 bases and 4 bases respectively, with 14 bases between them. The CDR3 coding sequence is TGCGCCAGCAGCCCCGGGGGGCATATCTATGGCTACACCTTC. This codes for CASSPGGHIYGYTF.

Written as DNA, the CDR3 is TGTGCCTGGAGTCAGCTGGGACAGGGGGCTTCGGAAGCTTTCTTT. This translates into CAWSQLGQGASEAFF. V gene TRBV30 combines with J gene TRBJ1-1; TRBD1 aligns across 12 bases. Germline V gene lookup returns CDR1 GTSNPN and CDR2 SVGIG (reference sequence). V dropped 2 bases and J dropped 8; count of bases not matched to a gene: 9. The CDR3 runs to 15 residues.

This clone has only a few counts. V usage is TRBV2 and J usage is TRBJ1-5; D not resolved. Trimming removed 2 bases from V and 5 bases from J, with 10 bases in between. This CDR3 is built from 14 residues. CDR1 SNHLY and CDR2 FYNNEI come from the germline V gene. The CDR3 sequence: CASSERGFDQPQHF. In DNA, the CDR3 is TGTGCCAGCAGTGAACGGGGTTTCGATCAGCCCCAGCATTTT.

Only one count was recorded for this clone. The genes are TRBV10-3 and TRBJ2-1; 10 bases map to TRBD2. Germline V gene lookup returns CDR1 ENHRY and CDR2 SYGVKD. The CDR3 loop spans 16 amino acids. J was trimmed by 3 bases and V by 3 bases; bases with no gene match: 5. Here the CDR3 reads CAISEGLAGDYNEQFF. The CDR3 DNA is TGTGCCATCAGTGAAGGTCTAGCGGGAGACTACAATGAGCAGTTCTTC.

The chain couples TRBV6-4 to TRBJ2-1; 14 bases are shared with TRBD2. Unmatched junction bases numbered 8, after V lost 3 bases and J lost 1 base. The CDR3 has 19 amino acids. Per the germline V gene, CDR1 is MRHNA and CDR2 is SNTAGT. The CDR3 DNA reads as TGTGCCAGCAGTGAGGTGACTAGCGGGAGGGCCTATTCCTACAATGAGCAGTTCTTC. Its protein is CASSEVTSGRAYSYNEQFF.

The chain has TRBV5-1 and TRBJ1-2; TRBD1 might be the D (5 bases). Looked up from germline, CDR1 is SGHRS and CDR2 is YFSETQ. The CDR3 runs to 13 residues. Trimming removed 2 bases from V and 4 bases from J, with 9 bases in between. CDR3 bases: TGCGCCAGCAGCTTTCCAGGGATCTATGGCTACACCTTC. This translates into CASSFPGIYGYTF.